This TCR beta chain was identified during a study of shared clonotypes between healthy human individuals. Across the whole study: CD8 memory received one plate per donor, CD8 naive two, CD4 memory three and CD4 naive three. Findings of the study overall: Sharing across four donors was seen in 5% to 5.5% of naive CD4 clonotypes. Richness estimates generally favored naive over memory subsets.

Turning to this clone: The antigen is undetermined.

V lost 2 bases to trimming and J lost 3 bases, with 8 bases between them. The CDR3 contains 15 residues. Looked up from germline, CDR1 is MNHEY and CDR2 is SMNVEV (reference sequence). Each subset's genomic DNA was split evenly across several immunoSEQ plates. Profiled with immunoSEQ multiplex PCR; TCRdb holds only in-frame clones, not every one. The sample shows under 700,000 clones, 85% to 95% of them seen only once. Selected positively for CCR7 and CD45RO-negative, naive CD8 cells excluded terminally differentiated effector memory CD45RA+ cells. This TCR was recovered from a woman aged 25 to 39 in good health. The source material was naive CD8+ T cells sorted from blood. The chain has TRBV27 and TRBJ2-6, with D unresolved. In DNA, the CDR3 is TGTGCCAGCAGTTTAGGTAGCCTTGGGGCCAACGTCCTGACTTTC. It specifies CASSLGSLGANVLTF. Looking up the rest from reference TRBV27 and TRBJ2-6 gives the full variable domain: EAQVTQNPRYLITVTGKKLTVTCSQNMNHEYMSWYRQDPGLGLRQIYYSMNVEVTDKGDVPEGYKVSRKEKRNFPLILESPSPNQTSLYFCASSLGSLGANVLTFGAGSRLTVL.